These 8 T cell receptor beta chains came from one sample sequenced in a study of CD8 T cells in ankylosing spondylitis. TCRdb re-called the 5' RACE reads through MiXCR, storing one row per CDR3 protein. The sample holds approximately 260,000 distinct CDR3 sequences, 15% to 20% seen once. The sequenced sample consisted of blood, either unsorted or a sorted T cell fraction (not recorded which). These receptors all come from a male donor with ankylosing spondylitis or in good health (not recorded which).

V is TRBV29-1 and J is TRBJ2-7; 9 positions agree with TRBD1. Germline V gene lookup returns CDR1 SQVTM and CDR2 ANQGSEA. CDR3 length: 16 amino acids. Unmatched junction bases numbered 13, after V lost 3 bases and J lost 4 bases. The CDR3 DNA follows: TGCAGCGTTGACGGTTCGGGACAGGGTGGGGAGTACGAGCAGTACTTC. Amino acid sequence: CSVDGSGQGGEYEQYF.

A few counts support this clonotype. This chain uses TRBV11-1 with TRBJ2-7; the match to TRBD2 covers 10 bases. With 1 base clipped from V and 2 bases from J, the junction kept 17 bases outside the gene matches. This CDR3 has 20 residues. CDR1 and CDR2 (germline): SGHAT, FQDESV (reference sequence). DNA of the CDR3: TGTGCCAGCAGCTTAGGAGTGGGGGGACGGTTAGCGGGAGGAACCTACGAGCAGTACTTC. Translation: CASSLGVGGRLAGGTYEQYF.

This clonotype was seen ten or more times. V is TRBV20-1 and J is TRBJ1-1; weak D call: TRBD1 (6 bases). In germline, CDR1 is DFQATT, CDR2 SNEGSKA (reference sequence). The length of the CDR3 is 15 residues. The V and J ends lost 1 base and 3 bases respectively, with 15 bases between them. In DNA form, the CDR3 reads TGCAGTGCTAGAGGAGTGGACAGTACCGACACTGAAGCTTTCTTT. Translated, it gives CSARGVDSTDTEAFF.

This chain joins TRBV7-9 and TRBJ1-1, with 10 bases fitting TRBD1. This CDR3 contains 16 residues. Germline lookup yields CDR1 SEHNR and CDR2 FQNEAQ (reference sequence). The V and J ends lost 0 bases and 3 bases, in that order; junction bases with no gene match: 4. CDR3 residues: CASSLAPGTGDTEAFF. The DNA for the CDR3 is TGTGCCAGCAGCTTAGCCCCCGGGACAGGGGACACTGAAGCTTTCTTT.

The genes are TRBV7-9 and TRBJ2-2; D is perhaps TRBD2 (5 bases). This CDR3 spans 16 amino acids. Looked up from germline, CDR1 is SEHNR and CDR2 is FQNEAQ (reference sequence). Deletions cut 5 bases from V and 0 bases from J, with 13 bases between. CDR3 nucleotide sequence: TGTGCCAGCAGCCCAAGGTCCGGGGCGAACACCGGGGAGCTGTTTTTT. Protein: CASSPRSGANTGELFF.

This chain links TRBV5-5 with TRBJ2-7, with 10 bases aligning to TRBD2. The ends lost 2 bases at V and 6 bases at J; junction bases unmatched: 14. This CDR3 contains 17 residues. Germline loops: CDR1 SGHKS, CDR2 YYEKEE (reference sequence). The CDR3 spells CASSFHFLAGGSPEQYF. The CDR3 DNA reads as TGTGCCAGCAGCTTCCACTTTTTAGCGGGAGGTTCTCCCGAGCAGTACTTC. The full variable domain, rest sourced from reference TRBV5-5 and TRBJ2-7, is DAGVTQSPTHLIKTRGQQVTLRCSPISGHKSVSWYQQVLGQGPQFIFQYYEKEERGRGNFPDRFSARQFPNYSSELNVNALLLGDSALYLCASSFHFLAGGSPEQYFGPGTRLTVT.

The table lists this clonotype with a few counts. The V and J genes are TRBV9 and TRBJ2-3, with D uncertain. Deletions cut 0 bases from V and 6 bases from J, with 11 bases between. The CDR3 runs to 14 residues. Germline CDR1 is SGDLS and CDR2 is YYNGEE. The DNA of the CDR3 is TGTGCCAGCAGCGTAGACCCCCTTTCGGATACGCAGTATTTT. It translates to CASSVDPLSDTQYF.

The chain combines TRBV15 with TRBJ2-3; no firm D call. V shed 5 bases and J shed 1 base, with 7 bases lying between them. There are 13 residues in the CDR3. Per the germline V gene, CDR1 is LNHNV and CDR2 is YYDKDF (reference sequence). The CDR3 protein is CATSAWRTDTQYF. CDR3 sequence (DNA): TGTGCCACCAGCGCGTGGCGCACAGATACGCAGTATTTT.